The 8 T cell receptor beta chains listed next were all sequenced from one sample in a study of blood T cell repertoires in COVID-19. Measured with immunoSEQ multiplex PCR; TCRdb has only the in-frame clones, and not every one. This sample has around 110,000 clones, with 82% found just once. The specimen was peripheral blood. These receptors all come from a man in his 70s with acute or convalescent COVID-19.

J is TRBJ2-2 and V is TRBV18; D might be TRBD2 (6 bases). Germline V gives CDR1 KGHSH, CDR2 LQKENI. The ends were cut back, 2 bases at V and 7 bases at J, with 8 bases in the middle. The length of the CDR3 is 13 residues. CDR3 sequence reads: CASSPTGVGELFF. CDR3 DNA: TGTGCCAGCTCACCAACGGGGGTCGGGGAGCTGTTTTTT. The full variable domain, completed using reference TRBV18 and TRBJ2-2, is NAGVMQNPRHLVRRRGQEARLRCSPMKGHSHVYWYRQLPEEGLKFMVYLQKENIIDESGMPKERFSAEFPKEGPSILRIQQVVRGDSAAYFCASSPTGVGELFFGEGSRLTVL.

The V and J genes are TRBV6-4 and TRBJ2-2; 9 nucleotides match TRBD1. The CDR3 is 14 amino acids. V trimming: 4 bases; J trimming: 4 bases; junction bases outside the gene matches: 1. Per germline, CDR1 MRHNA and CDR2 SNTAGT. The CDR3 DNA reads as TGTGCCAGCAGTGGACAGGGGGGCACCGGGGAGCTGTTTTTT. Its translation: CASSGQGGTGELFF.

This rearrangement joins TRBV12-3 or TRBV12-4 to TRBJ1-2; the D gene is possibly TRBD1 (5 bases). Trimming left V 6 bases short and J 8 bases short, with 16 bases between. The CDR3 runs 13 residues. This CDR3 reads CASSTPGYYGYTF. In nucleotides, the CDR3 is TGTGCCAGCAGCACTCCAGGGTATTACGGCTACACCTTC.

The genes are TRBV18 and TRBJ1-3, with 7 positions matching TRBD1. The germline V gene has CDR1 KGHSH and CDR2 LQKENI. This CDR3 has 15 residues. Germline trimming cut 3 bases from V and 4 bases from J; bases unmatched to any gene: 6. CDR3 protein: CASSPSTGAGNTIYF. The CDR3 DNA follows: TGTGCCAGCTCACCTAGCACAGGGGCCGGAAACACCATATATTTT.

This chain connects TRBV19 to TRBJ2-4; D might be TRBD2 (5 bases). The CDR3 has 14 residues. The V end was cut by 3 bases, the J end by 4 bases, with 10 bases between. Germline V CDR1 and CDR2: LNHDA, SQIVND (reference sequence). The CDR3 protein is CASSMRARKNIQYF. CDR3 in DNA: TGTGCCAGTAGTATGCGGGCCAGAAAAAACATTCAGTACTTC.

The chain is built from TRBV5-1 and TRBJ1-4; a weak D match, TRBD1 (6 bases). V was cut by 0 bases and J by 7 bases, with 22 bases left in between. Germline V gene sequence: CDR1 SGHRS, CDR2 YFSETQ. The CDR3 consists of 18 residues. Here the CDR3 DNA reads TGCGCCAGCAGCTTGGTACCCCTCGACAGGCCACAAGGTGAAAAACTGTTTTTT. Protein sequence: CASSLVPLDRPQGEKLFF.

The V call is TRBV7-9, the J call TRBJ1-3; 7 bases fit TRBD1. Germline CDR1 is SEHNR and CDR2 is FQNEAQ (reference sequence). Trimming at V came to 5 bases and at J to 0 bases, leaving 10 bases not matched to a gene. The CDR3 contains 17 residues. The CDR3 DNA is TGTGCCAGCAGCCCATCAAGGACAGGCCACTCTGGAAACACCATATATTTT. Residues: CASSPSRTGHSGNTIYF.

This chain links TRBV5-1 with TRBJ1-2; possible D gene TRBD1, 5 bases. Trimming removed 0 bases at V and 7 bases at J, with 16 bases between. This CDR3 is built from 15 residues. The germline V gene encodes CDR1 SGHRS and CDR2 YFSETQ. In DNA form, the CDR3 reads TGCGCCAGCAGCTTGGCGGCAGGGATAGTAGGTGGCTACACCTTC. Translation: CASSLAAGIVGGYTF.